This T cell receptor (beta chain) was obtained from a study of response to subunit inactivated influenza vaccine. With regard to this clonotype: What it binds is not known.

The CDR3 spans 17 residues. Germline lookup yields CDR1 DFQATT and CDR2 SNEGSKA (reference sequence). The J segment lost 4 bases and the V segment lost 0 bases, leaving 12 bases of the junction unmatched. TCRdb reprocessed the RT-PCR reads via MiXCR and lists one record per CDR3 protein. The sample records about 160,000 distinct CDR3 sequences, about 11% being singletons. Study-wide results and caveats: Authors suggested each seasonal influenza vaccination recruits few new T cells.

The chain recombines TRBV20-1 with TRBJ1-5, with 7 bases that match TRBD1. Sequencing used non-naive T cells sorted from PBMCs, obtained roughly 6 weeks after vaccination. The receptor comes from a man aged 45-65 years who received an inactivated influenza vaccine. The CDR3 DNA sequence: TGCAGTGCTAGAGAGATTACAGGGGCCATTGAAAATCAGCCCCAGCATTTT. It yields the protein CSAREITGAIENQPQHF.